A single sample gave rise to the 12 T cell receptor beta chains below, sequenced in a study of T cell repertoires in cytomegalovirus infection. Antigens of these TCRs are unknown. TCRdb reprocessed the reads via MiXCR and lists one record per CDR3 protein. The sample lists about 900,000 distinct CDR3 sequences, around 32% seen once, with more than 13% in the top ten. The specimen was cultured CD8+ T cells from PBMCs, collected from culture after CMV antigen stimulation. These receptors were collected from a human donor in good health (CMV status not recorded). Some clones in this sample may be carry-over from other donors' samples.

This clonotype appeared many times. The J gene is TRBJ2-7, the V gene TRBV27; 8 nucleotides align to TRBD2. Trimming at V came to 5 bases and at J to 0 bases, leaving 6 bases not matched to a gene. Germline CDR1 and CDR2: MNHEY and SMNVEV (reference sequence). The CDR3 runs 15 residues. This chain's CDR3 is CASSPLAGLSYEQYV. The CDR3 coding sequence is TGTGCCAGCAGTCCGCTAGCGGGCCTCTCCTACGAGCAGTACGTC.

This rearrangement joins TRBV6-1 to TRBJ2-1; D is unresolved. The CDR3 length is 14 residues. Germline V lookup: CDR1 MNHNS, CDR2 SASEGT. Trimming removed 10 bases from V and 2 bases from J, with 15 bases in between. The CDR3 protein is CATRALPAYNEQFF. The CDR3 nucleotides are TGTGCCACTCGGGCACTCCCGGCCTACAATGAGCAGTTCTTC.

This clonotype appeared a few times. This chain links TRBV6-5 with TRBJ2-7; D not certain. The ends were cut back, 0 bases at V and 2 bases at J, with 23 bases in the middle. The CDR3 totals 19 residues. Germline V gene sequence: CDR1 MNHEY, CDR2 SVGAGI. CDR3 in amino acids: CASSYSRGKVDIPPYEQYF. In DNA, the CDR3 is TGTGCCAGCAGTTACTCGAGAGGTAAAGTCGACATCCCTCCCTACGAGCAGTACTTC.

The chain links TRBV7-8 to TRBJ2-7; TRBD2 is a possible D gene (6 bases). CDR3 length equals 11 residues. Trimming took 5 bases from V and 5 from J, leaving 7 bases between them. The germline V gene has CDR1 SGHVS and CDR2 FQNEAQ. The CDR3 DNA sequence: TGTGCCAGCAGCAGGAGGGACGAGCAGTACTTC. As protein: CASSRRDEQYF. Full variable domain (missing parts from reference TRBV7-8 and TRBJ2-7): GAGVSQSPRYKVAKRGQDVALRCDPISGHVSLFWYQQALGQGPEFLTYFQNEAQLDKSGLPSDRFFAERPEGSVSTLKIQRTQQEDSAVYLCASSRRDEQYFGPGTRLTVT.

This clonotype was picked up one time. The chain carries TRBV6-2 or TRBV6-3 and TRBJ2-4; D ambiguous. Between the trimmed V and J ends, which lost 2 bases and 0 bases, there was a span of 8 bases. Germline V lookup: CDR1 MNHEY, CDR2 SVGEGT. The CDR3 length is 15 residues. The CDR3 bases are TGTGCCAGCAGTTACCCAGAGCTAGCCAAAAACATTCAGTACTTC. It translates to CASSYPELAKNIQYF.

The chain employs TRBV6-5 and TRBJ2-1; 8 bases are a match to TRBD2. The CDR3 covers 15 residues. The germline gives CDR1 MNHEY, CDR2 SVGAGI. Trimming at V came to 6 bases and at J to 0 bases, leaving 4 bases not matched to a gene. The CDR3 DNA sequence: TGTGCCAGCAGAAACAGCGGGGGCTCCTACAATGAGCAGTTCTTC. Translated, it gives CASRNSGGSYNEQFF.

This chain links TRBV12-3 or TRBV12-4 with TRBJ2-2; 10 bases are a match to TRBD1. V shed 3 bases, J shed 4 bases, and the junction held 5 bases outside the gene matches. The CDR3 is 16 residues long. CDR3: CASSFGTGVITGELFF. The DNA of the CDR3 is TGTGCCAGCAGTTTTGGGACAGGGGTCATCACCGGGGAGCTGTTTTTT.

Ten or more counts support this clonotype. The germline gene is not matched at one end of the junction; a read error may be the cause. The rearrangement uses TRBV5-1 and TRBJ1-1; 11 nucleotides align to TRBD1. CDR1 is SGHRS, CDR2 YFSETQ, per germline. This CDR3 is built from 13 residues. The CDR3 coding sequence is TGTGCCAGCAGCGGGACAGGGGGCACTGAAGCTTTCTTT. Translating gives CASSGTGGTEAFF.

This clonotype was detected many times. V is TRBV7-6 and J is TRBJ1-1; D remains unclear. Germline V CDR1 and CDR2: SGHVS, FNYEAQ. V dropped 5 bases and J dropped 1 base, with 8 bases sitting between them. This CDR3 spans 13 amino acids. CDR3 nucleotide sequence: TGTGCCAGCAGCCCCCCGGGGAACACTGAAGCTTTCTTT. Protein: CASSPPGNTEAFF.

The chain joins TRBV6-2 or TRBV6-3 to TRBJ2-5, with 7 bases aligning to TRBD1. This CDR3 is 17 amino acids long. V lost 2 bases to trimming and J lost 3 bases; unmatched junction nucleotides: 12. CDR1 and CDR2 from the germline V gene are MNHEY and SVGEGT. The CDR3 reads CASSYPVPGQFKETQYF. CDR3 in DNA: TGTGCCAGCAGTTACCCCGTCCCGGGACAGTTCAAAGAGACCCAGTACTTC.

The rearrangement uses TRBV7-4 and TRBJ1-1; D remains ambiguous. The V and J ends lost 4 bases and 8 bases respectively, with 11 bases between them. The germline V gene encodes CDR1 SGHVT and CDR2 SQSDAQ. CDR3 length: 12 residues. In DNA form, the CDR3 reads TGTGCCAGCAGCTCTCGGGGAGTCGAAGCTTTCTTT. It specifies CASSSRGVEAFF.

Only a few counts were recorded for this clonotype. The chain uses TRBV7-9 and TRBJ2-7; TRBD2 matches 7 bases. The CDR3 consists of 12 residues. Looked up from germline, CDR1 is SEHNR and CDR2 is FQNEAQ (reference sequence). With 2 bases clipped from V and 6 bases from J, the junction kept 1 base outside the gene matches. The CDR3 spells CASSLSSGEQYV. The DNA of the CDR3 is TGTGCCAGCAGCTTATCTAGCGGCGAGCAGTACGTC.